This T cell receptor beta chain was documented in a study of T-cell reconstitution after alpha-beta-depleted transplantation in children. Germline-derived CDR1 and CDR2 are SGHDN and FVKESK. The V gene lost 5 bases and the J gene lost 4 bases, with 12 bases spanning the gap. The length of the CDR3 is 13 residues. Molecular barcoding with unique molecular identifiers was used for the TCRbeta library. TCRdb re-called the PCR reads with MiXCR, one entry per CDR3 protein. The table records about 540,000 distinct CDR3 sequences, 15% to 20% of them present only once. This clonotype was detected only a few times.

This chain joins TRBV14 and TRBJ2-7; perhaps TRBD1 as D (6 bases). This TCR was sampled from a human donor who donated a stem cell graft to a child with acute lymphoblastic leukemia. This specimen consisted of PBMCs from the stem cell graft donor, obtained from the stem cell graft. CDR3 region: CASSTRTAYEQYF. The CDR3 DNA reads as TGTGCCAGCAGCACCCGGACAGCTTACGAGCAGTACTTC.